This TCR beta chain was sequenced in a study of T cell repertoires in cytomegalovirus infection. Study-wide context: CMV epitopes in the study were HLA-C-restricted (recently identified) and HLA-B-restricted (well studied). Public TCR beta signature analysis indicated the presence of both CMV infection and matching HLA type.

Broader study findings: CMV-specific TCR beta clonotypes restricted by HLA-C were the ones dominating the ex vivo response. The cumulative frequency of public TCR beta families identified carriers of CMV plus the relevant HLA.

Note on this clonotype: Antigen unknown.

In germline, CDR1 is MNHEY, CDR2 SVGEGT. V lost 6 bases and J lost 3, with 8 bases in between. The CDR3 totals 12 residues. TCRdb called the reads again in MiXCR, with one record for every CDR3 protein. The table lists 640,000 or so distinct CDR3 sequences, 30% to 40% of them singletons. The source was cultured PBMCs, collected from culture after CMV antigen stimulation. The genes are TRBV6-2 or TRBV6-3 and TRBJ2-5; no clear D gene. The receptor comes from a human donor in good health (CMV status not recorded). Some clones in this sample may be carry-over from other donors' samples. The CDR3 loop is CASSFQKETQYF. The CDR3 DNA follows: TGTGCCAGCAGCTTTCAGAAAGAGACCCAGTACTTC.